The entry below describes one TCR beta chain. This sample is drawn from a study of blood T cell repertoires in COVID-19. Study in general: Some COVID-19 samples were acute and others convalescent; all came from the United States, Italy and Spain. The analysed material was cDNA or gDNA that came from T cells, B-cell-depleted T cells, or PBMCs.

Repertoires were generated with immunoSEQ multiplex PCR, while TCRdb's copy carries only in-frame clones and drops some. This sample has approximately 53,000 clones, with around 87% found just once. Germline-derived CDR1 and CDR2 are LGHDT and YNNKEL (reference sequence). This CDR3 is 13 amino acids long. The V and J ends lost 4 bases and 9 bases respectively, with 14 bases between them. This receptor was identified in a woman older than 75 with COVID-19, enrolled during active disease. The chain recombines TRBV3-1 (or the pseudogene TRBV3-2) with TRBJ2-3, with D possibly TRBD2 on 5 matching bases. Specimen: peripheral blood. The CDR3 here is CASSPRVAITQYF. The CDR3 region has the DNA TGTGCCAGCAGCCCACGAGTAGCGATCACGCAGTATTTT.